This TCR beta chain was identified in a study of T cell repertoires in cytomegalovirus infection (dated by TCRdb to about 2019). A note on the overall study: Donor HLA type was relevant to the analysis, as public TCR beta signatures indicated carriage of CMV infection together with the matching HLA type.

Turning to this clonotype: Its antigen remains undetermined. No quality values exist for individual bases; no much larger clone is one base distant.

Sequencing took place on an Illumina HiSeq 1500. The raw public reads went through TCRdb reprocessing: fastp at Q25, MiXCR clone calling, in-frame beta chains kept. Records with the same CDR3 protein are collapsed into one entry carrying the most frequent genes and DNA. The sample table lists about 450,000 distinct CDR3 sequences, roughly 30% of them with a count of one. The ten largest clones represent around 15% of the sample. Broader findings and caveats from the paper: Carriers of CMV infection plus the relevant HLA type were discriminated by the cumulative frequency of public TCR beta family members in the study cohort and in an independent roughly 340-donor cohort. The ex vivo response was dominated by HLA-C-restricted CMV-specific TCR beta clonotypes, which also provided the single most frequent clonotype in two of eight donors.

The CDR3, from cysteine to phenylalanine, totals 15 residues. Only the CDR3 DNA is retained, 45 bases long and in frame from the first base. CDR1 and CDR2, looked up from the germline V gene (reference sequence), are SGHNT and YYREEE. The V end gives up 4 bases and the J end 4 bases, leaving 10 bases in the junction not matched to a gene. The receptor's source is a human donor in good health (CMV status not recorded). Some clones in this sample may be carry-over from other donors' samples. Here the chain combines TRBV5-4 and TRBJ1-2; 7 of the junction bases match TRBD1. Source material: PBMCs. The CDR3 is CASSRQGQIFYGYTF. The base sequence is TGTGCCAGCAGCCGACAGGGACAGATATTCTATGGCTACACCTTC.